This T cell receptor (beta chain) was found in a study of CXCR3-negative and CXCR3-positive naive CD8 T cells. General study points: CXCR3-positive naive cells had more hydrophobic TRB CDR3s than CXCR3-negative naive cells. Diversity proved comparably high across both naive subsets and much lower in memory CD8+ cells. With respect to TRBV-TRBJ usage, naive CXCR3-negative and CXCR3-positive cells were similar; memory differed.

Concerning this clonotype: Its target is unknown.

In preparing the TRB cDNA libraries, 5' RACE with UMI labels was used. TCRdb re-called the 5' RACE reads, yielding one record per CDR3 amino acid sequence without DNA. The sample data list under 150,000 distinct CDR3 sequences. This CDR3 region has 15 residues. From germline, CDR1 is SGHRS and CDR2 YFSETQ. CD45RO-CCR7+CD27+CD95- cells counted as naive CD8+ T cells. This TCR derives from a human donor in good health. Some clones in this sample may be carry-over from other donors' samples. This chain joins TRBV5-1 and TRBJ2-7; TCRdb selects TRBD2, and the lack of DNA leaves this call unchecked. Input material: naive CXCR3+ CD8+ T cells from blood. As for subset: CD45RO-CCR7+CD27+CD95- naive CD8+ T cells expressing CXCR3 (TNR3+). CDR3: CASSGGTGQSYEQYF.